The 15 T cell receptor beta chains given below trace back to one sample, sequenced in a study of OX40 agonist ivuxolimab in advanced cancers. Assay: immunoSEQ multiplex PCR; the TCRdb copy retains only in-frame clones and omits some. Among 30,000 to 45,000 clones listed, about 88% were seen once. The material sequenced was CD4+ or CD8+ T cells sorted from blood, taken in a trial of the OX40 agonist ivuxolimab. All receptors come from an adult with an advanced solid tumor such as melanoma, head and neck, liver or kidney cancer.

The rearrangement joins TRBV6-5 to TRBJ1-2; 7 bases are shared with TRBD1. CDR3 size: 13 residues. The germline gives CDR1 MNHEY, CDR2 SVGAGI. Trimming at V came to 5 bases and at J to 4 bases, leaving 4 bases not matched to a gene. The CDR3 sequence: CASSEDRSYGYTF. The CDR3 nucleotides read TGTGCCAGCAGTGAGGACAGGTCCTATGGCTACACCTTC.

In nucleotides, the CDR3 is TGTGCCTGGAGTGTCGGGGGGGTAGAGACCCAGTACTTC. Residues: CAWSVGGVETQYF. V gene TRBV30 combines with J gene TRBJ2-5; 8 bases fit TRBD2. The CDR3 extends over 13 amino acids. Unmatched junction bases numbered 1, after V lost 0 bases and J lost 4 bases. Looked up from germline, CDR1 is GTSNPN and CDR2 is SVGIG (reference sequence).

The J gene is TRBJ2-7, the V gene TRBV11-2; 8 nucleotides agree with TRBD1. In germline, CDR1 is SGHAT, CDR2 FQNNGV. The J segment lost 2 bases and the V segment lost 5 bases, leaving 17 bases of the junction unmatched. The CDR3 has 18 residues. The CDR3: CASSPRTGRGVTAYEQYF. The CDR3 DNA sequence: TGTGCCAGCAGCCCTAGGACAGGGAGAGGAGTAACCGCCTACGAGCAGTACTTC. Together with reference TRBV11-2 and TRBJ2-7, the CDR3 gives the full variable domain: EAGVAQSPRYKIIEKRQSVAFWCNPISGHATLYWYQQILGQGPKLLIQFQNNGVVDDSQLPKDRFSAERLKGVDSTLKIQPAKLEDSAVYLCASSPRTGRGVTAYEQYFGPGTRLTVT.

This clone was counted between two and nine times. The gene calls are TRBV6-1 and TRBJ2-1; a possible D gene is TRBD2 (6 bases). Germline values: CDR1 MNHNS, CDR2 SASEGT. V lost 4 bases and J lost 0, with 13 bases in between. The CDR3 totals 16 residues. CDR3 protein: CASSGPGVSSYNEQFF. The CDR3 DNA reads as TGTGCCAGCAGTGGACCGGGAGTTAGCTCCTACAATGAGCAGTTCTTC.

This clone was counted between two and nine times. The CDR3 loop reads CAIGDEGTEAFF. For the CDR3, the DNA is TGTGCCATTGGGGATGAAGGAACTGAAGCTTTCTTT. The V gene is TRBV6-6, the J gene TRBJ1-1; D is unclear. V dropped 10 bases and J dropped 5 bases, with 14 bases sitting between them. The CDR3 sequence is 12 residues long. Germline-derived CDR1 and CDR2 are MNHNY and SVGAGI (reference sequence).

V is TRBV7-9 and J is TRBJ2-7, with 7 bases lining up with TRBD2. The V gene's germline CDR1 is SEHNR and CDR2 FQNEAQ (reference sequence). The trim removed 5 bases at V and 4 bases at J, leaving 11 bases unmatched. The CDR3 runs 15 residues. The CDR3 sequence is CASSPGWGGVYEQYF. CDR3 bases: TGTGCCAGCAGCCCCGGCTGGGGGGGGGTTTACGAGCAGTACTTC.

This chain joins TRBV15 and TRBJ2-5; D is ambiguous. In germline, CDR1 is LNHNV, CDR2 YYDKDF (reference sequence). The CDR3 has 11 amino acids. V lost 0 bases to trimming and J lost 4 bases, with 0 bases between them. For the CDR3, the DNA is TGTGCCACCAGCAGAGAAGAGACCCAGTACTTC. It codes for CATSREETQYF. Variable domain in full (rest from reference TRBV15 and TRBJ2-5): DAMVIQNPRYQVTQFGKPVTLSCSQTLNHNVMYWYQQKSSQAPKLLFHYYDKDFNNEADTPDNFQSRRPNTSFCFLDIRSPGLGDTAMYLCATSREETQYFGPGTRLLVL.

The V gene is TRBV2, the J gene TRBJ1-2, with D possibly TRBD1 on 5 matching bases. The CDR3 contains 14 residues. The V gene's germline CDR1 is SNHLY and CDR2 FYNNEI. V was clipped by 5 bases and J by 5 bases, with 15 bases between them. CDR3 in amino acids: CASSLRGESYGYTF. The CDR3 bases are TGTGCCAGCAGTCTCCGGGGCGAATCTTATGGCTACACCTTC.

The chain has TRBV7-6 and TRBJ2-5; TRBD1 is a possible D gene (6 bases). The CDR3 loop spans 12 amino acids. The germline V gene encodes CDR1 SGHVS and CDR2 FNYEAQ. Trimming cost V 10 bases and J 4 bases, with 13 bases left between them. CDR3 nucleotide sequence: TGTGCCAACCCCGGCAGGGGAGAGACCCAGTACTTC. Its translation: CANPGRGETQYF.

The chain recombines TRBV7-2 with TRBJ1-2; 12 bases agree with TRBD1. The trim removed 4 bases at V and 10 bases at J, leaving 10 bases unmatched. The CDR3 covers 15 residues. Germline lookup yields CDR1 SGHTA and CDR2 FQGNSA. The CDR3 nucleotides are TGTGCCAGCAGCTCCCTGGGACAGGGGGCGTCTTTCTACACCTTC. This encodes CASSSLGQGASFYTF.

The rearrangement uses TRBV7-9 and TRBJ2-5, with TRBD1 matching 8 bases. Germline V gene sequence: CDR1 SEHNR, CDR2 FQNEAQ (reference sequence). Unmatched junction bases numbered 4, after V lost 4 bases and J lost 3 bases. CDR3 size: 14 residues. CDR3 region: CASSYIQGEETQYF. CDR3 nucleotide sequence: TGTGCCAGCAGCTACATACAGGGGGAAGAGACCCAGTACTTC.

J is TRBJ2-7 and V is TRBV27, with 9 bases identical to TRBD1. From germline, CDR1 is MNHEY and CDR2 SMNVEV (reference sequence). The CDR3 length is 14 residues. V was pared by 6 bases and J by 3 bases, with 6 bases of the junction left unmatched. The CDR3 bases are TGTGCCAGCAGAGGACAGGGGTTAGACTACGAGCAGTACTTC. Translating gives CASRGQGLDYEQYF.

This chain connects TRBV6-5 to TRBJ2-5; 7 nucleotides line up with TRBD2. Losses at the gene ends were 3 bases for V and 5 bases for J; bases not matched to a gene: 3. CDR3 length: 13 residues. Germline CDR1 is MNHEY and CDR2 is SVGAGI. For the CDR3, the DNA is TGTGCCAGCAGTTATCTCGGGGGGGAGACCCAGTACTTC. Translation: CASSYLGGETQYF.

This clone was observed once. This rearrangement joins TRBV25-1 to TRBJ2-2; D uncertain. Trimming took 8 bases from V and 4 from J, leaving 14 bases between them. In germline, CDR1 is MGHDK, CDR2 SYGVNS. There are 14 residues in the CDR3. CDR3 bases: TGTGCCAGCGGAGTGGGCTTTGGCACCGGGGAGCTGTTTTTT. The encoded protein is CASGVGFGTGELFF.

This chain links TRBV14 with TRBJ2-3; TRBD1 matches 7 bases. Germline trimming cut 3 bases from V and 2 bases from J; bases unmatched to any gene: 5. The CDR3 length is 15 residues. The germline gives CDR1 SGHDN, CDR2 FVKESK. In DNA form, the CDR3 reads TGTGCCAGCAGCCAGCAGGGGGTTAACACAGATACGCAGTATTTT. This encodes CASSQQGVNTDTQYF.